In its sample, the clone carrying this T cell receptor (beta chain) was seen a few times. This record comes from a study of T cells in Graves' hyperthyroidism and ophthalmopathy. The CDR3 regions of TCR beta were amplified from RNA transcripts. First-round RT-PCR targeting the TCR CDR3 was performed with the HTBI primer set. TCRdb fed the multiplex PCR reads into MiXCR, producing one record per CDR3 protein. The sample holds some 720,000 distinct CDR3 sequences, about 17% seen once. Newly diagnosed hyperthyroidism patients aged 18 to 65 years had disease lasting under 2 months. Orbital computed tomography, thyroid ultrasound, serum thyroxine and TRAb, and clinical symptoms together informed the diagnoses. The CDR3 spans 16 residues. CDR1 is DFQATT, CDR2 SNEGSKA, per germline (reference sequence). V lost 3 bases, J lost 3 bases, and 18 bases lay in between.

Sequenced material: blood. V is TRBV20-1 and J is TRBJ1-5; D is unclear. The TCR comes from a young man with Graves' hyperthyroidism. CDR3 DNA sequence: TGCAGTGCTAGTAGTGGAGGGCCCCAGGACAATCAGCCCCAGCATTTT. Translated: CSASSGGPQDNQPQHF.